This T cell receptor beta chain was identified during a study of shared clonotypes between healthy human individuals. Study-level information: Plates per donor: three CD4 naive, three CD4 memory, two CD8 naive, one CD8 memory.

TCRdb keeps only in-frame clones here, not all; method: immunoSEQ multiplex PCR. This table has some 2 million clones, 85% to 95% appearing once. Each sample came from a Caucasian adult donor living in Nashville, Tennessee. Overall study findings and caveats: The study found roughly 5% of naive CD4 clonotypes shared across a few donors.

V lost 1 base to trimming and J lost 4 bases, with 2 bases between them. Germline V gives CDR1 GTSNPN, CDR2 SVGIG (reference sequence). The CDR3 is 11 residues long. Of note for this clone: Its specificity is unknown. This specimen includes other DNA sequences encoding the same CDR3.

The chain carries TRBV30 and TRBJ2-1; D is unresolved. Sequenced material: naive CD4+ T cells sorted from blood. Subset defined: CD45RA+ positively selected. This sequence was found in a man between 18 and 29 years old in good health. CDR3 in DNA: TGTGCCTGGAGTGGTTACAATGAGCAGTTCTTC. Protein: CAWSGYNEQFF.